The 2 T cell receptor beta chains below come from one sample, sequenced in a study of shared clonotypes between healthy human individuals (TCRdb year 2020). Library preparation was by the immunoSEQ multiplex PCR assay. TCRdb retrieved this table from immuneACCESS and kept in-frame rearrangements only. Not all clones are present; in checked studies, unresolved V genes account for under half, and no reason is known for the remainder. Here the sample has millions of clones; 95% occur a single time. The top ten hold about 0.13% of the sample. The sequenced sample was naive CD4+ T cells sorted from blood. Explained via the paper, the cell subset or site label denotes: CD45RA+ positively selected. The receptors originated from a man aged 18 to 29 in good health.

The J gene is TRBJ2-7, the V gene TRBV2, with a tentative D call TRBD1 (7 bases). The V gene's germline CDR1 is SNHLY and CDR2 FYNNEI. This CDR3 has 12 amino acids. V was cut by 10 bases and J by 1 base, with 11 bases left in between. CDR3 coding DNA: TGTGCCACAGGGGGGACTTCCTACGAGCAGTACTTC. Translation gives CATGGTSYEQYF.

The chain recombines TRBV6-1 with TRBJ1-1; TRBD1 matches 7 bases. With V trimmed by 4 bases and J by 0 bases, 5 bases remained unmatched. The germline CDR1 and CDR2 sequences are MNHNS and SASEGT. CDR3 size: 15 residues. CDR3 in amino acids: CASSATGALNTEAFF. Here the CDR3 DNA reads TGTGCCAGCAGTGCCACAGGGGCCCTGAACACTGAAGCTTTCTTT.